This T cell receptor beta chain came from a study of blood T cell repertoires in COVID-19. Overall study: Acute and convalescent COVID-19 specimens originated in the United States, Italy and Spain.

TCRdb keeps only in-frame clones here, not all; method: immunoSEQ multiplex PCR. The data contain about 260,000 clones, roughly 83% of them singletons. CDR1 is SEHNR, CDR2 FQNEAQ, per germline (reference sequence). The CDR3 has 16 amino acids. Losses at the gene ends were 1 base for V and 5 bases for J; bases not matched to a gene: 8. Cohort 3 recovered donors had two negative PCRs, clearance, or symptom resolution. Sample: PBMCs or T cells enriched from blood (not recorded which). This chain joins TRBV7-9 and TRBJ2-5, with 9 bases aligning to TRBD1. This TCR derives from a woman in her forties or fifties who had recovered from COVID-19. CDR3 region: CASSLVGTGIKETQYF. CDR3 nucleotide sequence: TGTGCCAGCAGCTTAGTAGGGACAGGGATCAAGGAGACCCAGTACTTC.